The source of this T cell receptor beta chain is a study of cytomegalovirus exposure and HLA in healthy donors. Regarding this clone: Antigen specificity is unknown.

The PCR was carried out with 60 Vbeta primers and 13 Jbeta primers. Assay used: immunoSEQ multiplex PCR; TCRdb lists only in-frame clones, some missing. The sample lists approximately 140,000 clones; 81% were seen once. The CDR3 extends over 14 amino acids. CDR1 is MNHNY, CDR2 SVGAGI, per germline (reference sequence). V was clipped by 6 bases and J by 5 bases, with 16 bases between them. Overall study results and limits: Earlier analysis looked at TCR beta V segments, and most were productive about 87% or about 30% of the time. Per published reports, the classifier diagnosed cytomegalovirus status with high specificity and sensitivity.

Healthy individuals who donated bone marrow served as the donors. This receptor was obtained from a young man in good health and CMV-seronegative. The sequenced material came from PBMCs. The chain employs TRBV6-6 and TRBJ1-1; D is ambiguous. CDR3 sequence reads: CASSPRGGWTEAFF. CDR3 nucleotide sequence: TGTGCCAGCAGCCCCCGAGGAGGGTGGACTGAAGCTTTCTTT.